This TCR beta chain was profiled in a study of T cells after yellow fever vaccination. Overall study findings and caveats: Researchers report a weaker secondary response that nonetheless peaked faster, day 5 versus 15.

The germline V gene has CDR1 LGHNA and CDR2 YSLEER. The germline V and J ends were trimmed by 1 base and 1 base, with 13 bases remaining between them. The CDR3 is made up of 16 amino acids. Synthesis of TCR cDNA relied on 5'RACE template switching, which attached a universal primer site and UMIs. TCRdb re-called the 5' RACE reads through MiXCR, storing one row per CDR3 protein. The data contain more than 300,000 distinct CDR3 sequences, roughly a tenth of them singletons. A remark on this clonotype: What it binds is unknown.

The starting material was CD4+ T cells sorted from PBMCs, obtained 45 days after the yellow fever booster vaccination. The TCR was taken from a man between 18 and 29 years old who received the YFV17D yellow fever vaccine. The V call is TRBV4-3, the J call TRBJ1-1; D gene uncertain. CDR3 coding DNA: TGCGCCAGCAGCCAAGGCACCCCTCGGCGGAACACTGAAGCTTTCTTT. Protein sequence: CASSQGTPRRNTEAFF.